This T cell receptor (beta chain) was profiled in a study of shared clonotypes between healthy human individuals. Study at large: Three plates were used per donor for CD4 naive, three for CD4 memory, two for CD8 naive and one for CD8 memory.

Original handling: ImmunoSEQ sequences covered only the junction and lacked quality scores; filtering therefore differed. Produced via immunoSEQ multiplex PCR; TCRdb's table is partial and in-frame only. The DNA was the basis for D and trimming; V, J and clone size are from that table. The sample includes roughly 2 million clones, just under 95% of them seen just once. This CDR3 comprises 15 residues. V gave up 4 bases and J gave up 3 bases; unmatched junction bases: 8. Germline V gives CDR1 SGHTS, CDR2 YDEGEE. Naive CD8 isolation took CD45RO-negative cells positively selected for CCR7 and excluded terminally differentiated effector memory CD45RA+ cells. Donors included only healthy HIV-negative adults lacking recent acute infections or vaccinations.

The chain carries TRBV5-8 and TRBJ2-3, with 7 positions matching TRBD2. The sequencing input was naive CD8+ T cells sorted from blood. This receptor was identified in a man aged 18 to 30 in good health. This CDR3 reads CASSKSGGGTDTQYF. CDR3 in DNA: TGTGCCAGCAGCAAGTCGGGGGGTGGGACAGATACGCAGTATTTT. The full variable domain, rest sourced from reference TRBV5-8 and TRBJ2-3, is EAGVTQSPTHLIKTRGQQATLRCSPISGHTSVYWYQQALGLGLQFLLWYDEGEERNRGNFPPRFSGRQFPNYSSELNVNALELEDSALYLCASSKSGGGTDTQYFGPGTRLTVL.